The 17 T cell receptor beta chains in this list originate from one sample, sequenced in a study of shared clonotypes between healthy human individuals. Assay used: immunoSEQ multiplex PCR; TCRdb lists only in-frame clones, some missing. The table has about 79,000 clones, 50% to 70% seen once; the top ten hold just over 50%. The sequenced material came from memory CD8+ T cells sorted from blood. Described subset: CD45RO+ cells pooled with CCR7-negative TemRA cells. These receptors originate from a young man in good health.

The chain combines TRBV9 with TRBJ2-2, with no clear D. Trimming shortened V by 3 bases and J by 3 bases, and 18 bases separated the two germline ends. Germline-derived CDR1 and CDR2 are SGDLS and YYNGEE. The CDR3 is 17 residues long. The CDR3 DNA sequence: TGTGCCAGCAGCGATCCCAGACTTGGTGGTGACACCGGGGAGCTGTTTTTT. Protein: CASSDPRLGGDTGELFF.

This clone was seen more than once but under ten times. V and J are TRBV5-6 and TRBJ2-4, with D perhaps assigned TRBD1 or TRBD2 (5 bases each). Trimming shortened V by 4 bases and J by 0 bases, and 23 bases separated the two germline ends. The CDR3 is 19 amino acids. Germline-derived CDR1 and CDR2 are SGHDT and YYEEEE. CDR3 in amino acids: CASSPNGGFAELAKNIQYF. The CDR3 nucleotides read TGTGCCAGCAGCCCAAATGGGGGATTTGCGGAGTTAGCCAAAAACATTCAGTACTTC.

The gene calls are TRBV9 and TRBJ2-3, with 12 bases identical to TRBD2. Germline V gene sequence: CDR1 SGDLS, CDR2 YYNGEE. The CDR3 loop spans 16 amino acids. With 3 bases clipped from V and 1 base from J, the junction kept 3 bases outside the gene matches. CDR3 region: CASSGRLAGGTDTQYF. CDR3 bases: TGTGCCAGCAGCGGGAGACTAGCGGGAGGCACAGATACGCAGTATTTT. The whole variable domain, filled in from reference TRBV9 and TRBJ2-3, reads DSGVTQTPKHLITATGQRVTLRCSPRSGDLSVYWYQQSLDQGLQFLIQYYNGEERAKGNILERFSAQQFPDLHSELNLSSLELGDSALYFCASSGRLAGGTDTQYFGPGTRLTVL.

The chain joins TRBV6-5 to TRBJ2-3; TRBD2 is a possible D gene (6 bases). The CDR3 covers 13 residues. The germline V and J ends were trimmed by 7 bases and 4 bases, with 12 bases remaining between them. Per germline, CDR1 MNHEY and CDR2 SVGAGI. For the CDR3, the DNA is TGTGCCAGCAAGGGACTTATCGCAGATACGCAGTATTTT. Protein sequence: CASKGLIADTQYF.

The CDR3 protein is CSVEDWGAPAYNEQFF. DNA of the CDR3: TGCAGCGTTGAAGATTGGGGGGCCCCGGCGTACAATGAGCAGTTCTTC. The chain employs TRBV29-1 and TRBJ2-1, with D possibly being TRBD1 or TRBD2 (6 bases each). Germline V gene sequence: CDR1 SQVTM, CDR2 ANQGSEA. The CDR3 extends over 16 amino acids. V was clipped by 0 bases and J by 4 bases, with 16 bases between them.

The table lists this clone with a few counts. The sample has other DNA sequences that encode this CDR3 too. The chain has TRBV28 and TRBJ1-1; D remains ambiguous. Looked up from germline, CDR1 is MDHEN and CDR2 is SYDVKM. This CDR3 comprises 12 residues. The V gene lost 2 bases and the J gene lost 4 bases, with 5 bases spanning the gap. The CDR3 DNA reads TGTGCCAGCAGTTTACCAAGCACTGAAGCTTTCTTT. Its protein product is CASSLPSTEAFF.

CDR3 in DNA: TGTGCCAGCAGGACAGGACTAACACAACCCTACGAGCAGTACTTC. This translates into CASRTGLTQPYEQYF. The chain uses TRBV28 and TRBJ2-7; D may correspond to TRBD1 or TRBD2 (6 bases each). Trimming removed 6 bases from V and 2 bases from J, with 17 bases in between. This CDR3 spans 15 amino acids. The V gene's germline CDR1 is MDHEN and CDR2 SYDVKM. Complete variable domain (other parts from reference TRBV28 and TRBJ2-7): DVKVTQSSRYLVKRTGEKVFLECVQDMDHENMFWYRQDPGLGLRLIYFSYDVKMKEKGDIPEGYSVSREKKERFSLILESASTNQTSMYLCASRTGLTQPYEQYFGPGTRLTVT.

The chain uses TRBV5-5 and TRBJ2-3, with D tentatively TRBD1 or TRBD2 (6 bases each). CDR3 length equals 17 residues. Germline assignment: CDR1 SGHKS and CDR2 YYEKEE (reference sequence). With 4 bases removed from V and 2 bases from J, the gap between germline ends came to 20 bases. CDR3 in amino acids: CASSRRETGGYTDTQYF. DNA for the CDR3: TGTGCCAGCAGCCGACGAGAGACAGGAGGGTACACAGATACGCAGTATTTT. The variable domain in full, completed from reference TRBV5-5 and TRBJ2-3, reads DAGVTQSPTHLIKTRGQQVTLRCSPISGHKSVSWYQQVLGQGPQFIFQYYEKEERGRGNFPDRFSARQFPNYSSELNVNALLLGDSALYLCASSRRETGGYTDTQYFGPGTRLTVL.

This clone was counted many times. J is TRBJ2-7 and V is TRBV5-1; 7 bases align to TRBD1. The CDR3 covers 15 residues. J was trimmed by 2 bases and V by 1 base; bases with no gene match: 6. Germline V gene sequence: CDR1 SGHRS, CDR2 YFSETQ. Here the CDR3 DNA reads TGCGCCAGCAGCTTGAGTCGACAGGGTCCCTACGAGCAGTACTTC. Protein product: CASSLSRQGPYEQYF.

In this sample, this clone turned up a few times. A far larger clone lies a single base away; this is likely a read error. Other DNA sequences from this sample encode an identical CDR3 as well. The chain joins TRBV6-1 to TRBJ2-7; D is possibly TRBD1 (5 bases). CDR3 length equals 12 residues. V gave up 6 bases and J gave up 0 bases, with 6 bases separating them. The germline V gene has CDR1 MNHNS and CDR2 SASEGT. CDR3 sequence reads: CASRDISYEQYF. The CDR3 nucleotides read TGTGCCAGCAGGGACATCTCCTACGAGCAGTACTTC.

The CDR3 DNA is TGCGCCAGCAGCTTGAGGACAGGGCCCTACGAGCAGTACTTC. Translating gives CASSLRTGPYEQYF. The chain is built from TRBV5-1 and TRBJ2-7; 8 bases fit TRBD1. This CDR3 contains 14 residues. Germline-derived CDR1 and CDR2 are SGHRS and YFSETQ. V trimming: 1 base; J trimming: 2 bases; junction bases outside the gene matches: 2.

CDR3 region: CASSLERGGVNTEAFF. The CDR3 DNA follows: TGTGCCAGCAGCTTAGAGCGAGGGGGAGTGAACACTGAAGCTTTCTTT. The chain couples TRBV7-6 to TRBJ1-1; tentative D call: TRBD1 (6 bases). V lost 1 base to trimming and J lost 0 bases, with 12 bases between them. Germline V gene lookup returns CDR1 SGHVS and CDR2 FNYEAQ. The CDR3 runs 16 residues.

The CDR3 is CASSEVLRGPNYGYTF. The CDR3 coding sequence is TGTGCCAGCAGTGAAGTACTAAGGGGACCCAACTATGGCTACACCTTC. The V call is TRBV6-1, the J call TRBJ1-2; the D gene is possibly TRBD1 (5 bases). V was shortened by 1 base and J by 2 bases, with 14 bases between the two germline ends. The CDR3 has 16 amino acids. Germline V gene sequence: CDR1 MNHNS, CDR2 SASEGT.

The CDR3 loop reads CASSIGGVYNEQFF. The CDR3 coding sequence is TGTGCCAGTAGTATTGGCGGTGTCTACAATGAGCAGTTCTTC. This chain links TRBV19 with TRBJ2-1; D is unclear. The CDR3 is 14 residues long. Germline V CDR1 and CDR2: LNHDA, SQIVND (reference sequence). The V gene lost 3 bases and the J gene lost 3 bases, with 9 bases spanning the gap.

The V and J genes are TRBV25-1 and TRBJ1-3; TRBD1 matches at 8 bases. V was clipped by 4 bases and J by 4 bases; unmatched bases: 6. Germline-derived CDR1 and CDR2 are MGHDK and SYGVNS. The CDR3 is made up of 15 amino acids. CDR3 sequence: CASSGAGGDGNTIYF. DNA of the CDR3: TGTGCCAGCAGTGGTGCAGGGGGCGACGGAAACACCATATATTTT.

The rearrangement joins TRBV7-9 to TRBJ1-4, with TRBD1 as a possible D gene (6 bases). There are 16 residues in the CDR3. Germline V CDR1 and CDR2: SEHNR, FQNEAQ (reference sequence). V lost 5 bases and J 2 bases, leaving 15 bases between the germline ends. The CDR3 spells CASSPNGGHTNEKLFF. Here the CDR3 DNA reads TGTGCCAGCAGCCCGAACGGGGGGCACACTAATGAAAAACTGTTTTTT.

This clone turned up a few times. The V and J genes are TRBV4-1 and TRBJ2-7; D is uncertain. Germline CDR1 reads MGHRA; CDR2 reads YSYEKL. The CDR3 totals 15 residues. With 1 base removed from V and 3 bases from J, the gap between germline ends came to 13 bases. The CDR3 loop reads CASSQVFSTYYEQYF. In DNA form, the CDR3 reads TGCGCCAGCAGCCAAGTTTTCTCAACCTACTACGAGCAGTACTTC.